This T cell receptor beta chain comes out of a study of T cell responses to AZD1222 COVID-19 vaccine (dated by TCRdb to 2020 to 2022). Describing the broader study: TCR sequencing covered over 230 trial participants: about 210 given two doses of AZD1222 and 26 given two doses of MenACWY control vaccine. Trial participants were enrolled by age into subgroups of 18-55, 56-69 and 70-plus years, and roughly 160, 29 and 62 TCR-sequenced participants, respectively, were included in these subgroups. The full study reports these points: Participants were mostly white British and included more females than males, and it was suggested by the authors that clonal diversity may have been underestimated. CD4 TCRs associated with the vaccine covered the entire spike protein, and the dominant responses were in regions 160-218 and 743-854. Because no day 14 peak-response samples were available, the repertoires could be characterized only after the peak T cell response. In the small 56-69-year group, the increase in depth fell short of significance, most likely because of low power. Epitopes outside the regions mutated in the B.1.351 and B.1.1.7 variants were reportedly recognized by nearly half of the unique spike-specific TCRs. After two AZD1222 doses, both the breadth and the depth of spike-specific TCRs were significantly higher than at day 0 and than in MenACWY recipients. Conclusions about previously exposed vaccinees are limited because only five to seven AZD1222 recipients were SARS-CoV-2 seropositive at baseline.

The time point label for this specimen denotes: about 28 days (+/-7) after the second vaccine dose. Because spike-specific TCR depth and breadth did not differ between the two schedules, AZD1222 recipients who got a second dose at roughly 4 weeks were pooled with those who got a second dose at roughly 12 weeks. Vaccinee samples were obtained from the UK trials COV001 and COV002, which included a single-blind randomized controlled phase 2/3 trial of AZD1222 (ChAdOx1 nCoV-19) in healthy adults. For TCRbeta chain sequencing, PBMC samples were collected from trial participants at day 0 and at day 28 after the second dose. As concerns this clone: No cognate antigen has been identified for it. Base qualities are not at hand, and no much larger clone is one base apart.

Its CDR3 holds 13 amino acids, cysteine through phenylalanine. The DNA shown is the 39-base CDR3, in frame from base 1. CDR1 and CDR2 are read off the germline V gene (reference sequence) as SEHNR and FQNEAQ. The junction carries 11 bases between V and J, which are trimmed by 3 bases and 6 bases respectively. The CDR3 regions of human TCRbeta chains were subjected to immunosequencing. For the original study's pipeline: Repertoire TCRs were checked for matches against a reference library of SARS-CoV-2-specific TCRs that had been generated using the MIRA antigen-specificity platform. Breadth was defined as the fraction of unique TCRs that were SARS-CoV-2-associated. Depth was defined as the fraction of total T cells that were SARS-CoV-2-associated. Each spike-specific TCR was assigned to its reactive spike region and to a CD4 or CD8 class using the MIRA data. Log10-transformed breadth and depth values were compared by one-way ANOVA with Sidak's multiple comparisons tests. TCRdb mirrors the immuneACCESS table, restricted to in-frame sequences. Some clones are absent from its copies; in checked studies, under half trace to an unresolved V gene, and the reason for the others is unknown. The V and J calls and clone size come from that table; D and trimming were worked out from the DNA. This sample gives some 150,000 clones in total; 88% of them show up just once. Together, the top ten hold approximately 2.8% of the sample.

The sequence is built from TRBV7-9 and TRBJ1-2; no confident D gene assignment can be made. Sequencing was performed on peripheral blood, taken 28 days after the second AZD1222 dose. This clonotype was obtained from an adult who received the AZD1222 COVID-19 vaccine. The DNA sequence is given as TGTGCCAGCAGCTTGGGAGGTCCCGATGGCTACACCTTC. Its product reads: CASSLGGPDGYTF.